These 21 T cell receptor beta chains originate from one sample sequenced in a study of blood T cell repertoires in COVID-19 (dated by TCRdb to the early 2020s). The library relied on the immunoSEQ multiplex PCR assay. TCRdb mirrors the immuneACCESS table, restricted to in-frame sequences. Some clones are absent from its copies; in checked studies, under half trace to an unresolved V gene, and the reason for the others is unknown. This sample gives almost 95,000 clones in total; about 70% of them show up just once. The biggest ten clones account for roughly 24% of the sample. The sample consisted of peripheral blood. These receptors all stem from a woman aged 55-75 years in a cohort sampled during active or convalescent COVID-19.

The rearrangement links TRBV11-2 to TRBJ2-7; 8 nucleotides match TRBD1. The CDR3 has 15 residues. Germline values: CDR1 SGHAT, CDR2 FQNNGV. V shed 3 bases, J shed 5 bases, and the junction held 9 bases outside the gene matches. DNA of the CDR3: TGTGCCAGCAGCTTTGGTCAGGGGGCTGGAGACGAGCAGTACTTC. It translates to CASSFGQGAGDEQYF.

A few counts support this clone. V usage is TRBV11-2 and J usage is TRBJ2-1; TRBD1 agrees at 7 bases. The CDR3 runs 16 residues. The J segment lost 2 bases and the V segment lost 1 base, leaving 5 bases of the junction unmatched. Looked up from germline, CDR1 is SGHAT and CDR2 is FQNNGV. Written as DNA, the CDR3 is TGTGCCAGCAGCTTAGGCCAGGGGGTAACCTACAATGAGCAGTTCTTC. It translates to CASSLGQGVTYNEQFF.

The CDR3 here is CASSLGLWNEQFF. For the CDR3, the DNA is TGTGCCAGCAGCTTGGGACTATGGAATGAGCAGTTCTTC. The J gene is TRBJ2-1, the V gene TRBV11-2; TRBD2 matches 7 bases. V was pared by 3 bases and J by 7 bases, with 3 bases of the junction left unmatched. This CDR3 contains 13 residues. Germline V gene sequence: CDR1 SGHAT, CDR2 FQNNGV.

The chain combines TRBV29-1 with TRBJ2-2; 10 bases are shared with TRBD1. The ends lost 7 bases at V and 4 bases at J; junction bases unmatched: 6. The CDR3 extends over 14 amino acids. Germline V gives CDR1 SQVTM, CDR2 ANQGSEA. The CDR3 spells CSAPGTGVTGELFF. Here the CDR3 DNA reads TGCAGCGCCCCCGGGACAGGGGTCACCGGGGAGCTGTTTTTT.

This chain links TRBV20-1 with TRBJ2-3, with 8 bases lining up with TRBD2. J lost 2 bases, V lost 3 bases, and 4 bases had no gene match. This CDR3 spans 14 amino acids. The V gene's germline CDR1 is DFQATT and CDR2 SNEGSKA (reference sequence). CDR3 region: CSASWRGVTDTQYF. In DNA form, the CDR3 reads TGCAGTGCTAGTTGGCGGGGGGTCACAGATACGCAGTATTTT.

This rearrangement joins TRBV6-5 to TRBJ1-5, with 10 bases aligning to TRBD1. The trim removed 6 bases at V and 7 bases at J, leaving 9 bases unmatched. Per germline, CDR1 MNHEY and CDR2 SVGAGI. This CDR3 region has 15 residues. CDR3 DNA: TGTGCCAGCAGCAGAGGGACAGGGGCGGGACAGCCCCAGCATTTT. As protein: CASSRGTGAGQPQHF.

The chain uses TRBV10-2 and TRBJ2-7; 16 positions match TRBD2. CDR3 length: 16 amino acids. V trimming: 6 bases; J trimming: 1 base; junction bases outside the gene matches: 3. Germline V gene lookup returns CDR1 WSHSY and CDR2 SAAADI. The CDR3, as DNA: TGCGCCAGCAGCCGGGGACTAGCGGGGGGGTCCTACGAGCAGTACTTC. Translation: CASSRGLAGGSYEQYF.

This clone came up a few times. V gene TRBV7-9 combines with J gene TRBJ2-1, with TRBD2 identical over 8 bases. Germline V lookup: CDR1 SEHNR, CDR2 FQNEAQ (reference sequence). J gave up 12 bases and V 0 bases, and 10 bases lay outside the gene matches. The CDR3 totals 15 residues. The CDR3 bases are TGTGCCAGCAGCTTAGCGGGGAGCGGGGGCCTCGGGCAGTTCTTC. Translating it yields CASSLAGSGGLGQFF.

This clone was found a few times. The chain joins TRBV5-6 to TRBJ2-1; TRBD2 agrees at 11 bases. Trimming at V came to 1 base and at J to 7 bases, leaving 7 bases not matched to a gene. The CDR3 runs 16 residues. Germline CDR1 reads SGHDT; CDR2 reads YYEEEE. CDR3 sequence (DNA): TGTGCCAGCAGCTTGCTAACTAGCGGGGGATCTAATGAGCAGTTCTTC. It specifies CASSLLTSGGSNEQFF.

The chain joins TRBV19 to TRBJ2-1; 13 nucleotides align to TRBD2. CDR3 length: 16 residues. CDR1 and CDR2 (germline): LNHDA, SQIVND (reference sequence). Germline trimming cut 6 bases from V and 6 bases from J; bases unmatched to any gene: 8. The CDR3 reads CASSPLLAGGPNEQFF. CDR3 DNA sequence: TGTGCCAGTAGCCCTTTACTAGCGGGGGGGCCCAATGAGCAGTTCTTC.

This clone is medium-sized by share. The rearrangement uses TRBV6-2 or TRBV6-3 and TRBJ1-3, with 7 bases matching TRBD1. The CDR3 covers 15 residues. CDR1 and CDR2 (germline): MNHEY, SVGEGT. With V trimmed by 2 bases and J by 4 bases, 5 bases remained unmatched. Here the CDR3 reads CASSYPTGSGNTIYF. CDR3 coding DNA: TGTGCCAGCAGTTACCCGACAGGGTCCGGAAACACCATATATTTT.

J is TRBJ2-2 and V is TRBV7-2, with a weak D call TRBD2 (7 bases). The germline gives CDR1 SGHTA, CDR2 FQGNSA. The V and J ends lost 5 bases and 4 bases respectively, with 14 bases between them. The CDR3 length is 15 residues. The DNA of the CDR3 is TGTGCCAGCAGCCAGGGGAGGGTGGTCACCGGGGAGCTGTTTTTT. It translates to CASSQGRVVTGELFF.

The rearrangement uses TRBV20-1 and TRBJ2-2; the match to TRBD2 covers 13 bases. This CDR3 spans 18 amino acids. CDR1 DFQATT and CDR2 SNEGSKA come from the germline V gene (reference sequence). Unmatched junction bases numbered 10, after V lost 3 bases and J lost 3 bases. The CDR3 loop reads CSASLPGLAGVHTGELFF. For the CDR3, the DNA is TGCAGTGCTAGTCTCCCCGGACTAGCGGGGGTCCACACCGGGGAGCTGTTTTTT.

The genes are TRBV2 and TRBJ2-7; a weak D match, TRBD2 (5 bases). Germline lookup yields CDR1 SNHLY and CDR2 FYNNEI. The CDR3 spans 14 residues. Trimming removed 4 bases from V and 0 bases from J, with 10 bases in between. Here the CDR3 reads CASSAQRSSYEQYF. In DNA form, the CDR3 reads TGTGCCAGCAGTGCGCAGCGGAGCTCCTACGAGCAGTACTTC.

As concerns this clone: The junction does not match germline at one end; this may be a read error. The chain employs TRBV7-9 and TRBJ2-5; a weak D match, TRBD1 (5 bases). This CDR3 is 9 amino acids long. In germline, CDR1 is SEHNR, CDR2 FQNEAQ (reference sequence). Here the CDR3 reads CASSTDSDF. CDR3 in DNA: TGTGCCAGCAGCACTGACAGTGACTTC.

This chain joins TRBV9 and TRBJ1-1; D is ambiguous. The CDR3 consists of 12 residues. CDR1 and CDR2 (germline): SGDLS, YYNGEE. V was cut by 3 bases and J by 4 bases, with 7 bases left in between. The DNA of the CDR3 is TGTGCCAGCAGCGGGGGAGGCACTGAAGCTTTCTTT. Translating gives CASSGGGTEAFF.

The chain joins TRBV6-2 or TRBV6-3 to TRBJ1-1; the D gene is possibly TRBD1 (6 bases). The CDR3 runs to 14 residues. The germline V and J ends were trimmed by 4 bases and 5 bases, with 14 bases remaining between them. Germline CDR1 and CDR2: MNHEY and SVGEGT. In DNA form, the CDR3 reads TGTGCCAGCAGTTCTCCAGGGGAGGGGACTGAAGCTTTCTTT. Encoded protein: CASSSPGEGTEAFF.

In its sample, this clone was seen a few times. This chain uses TRBV29-1 with TRBJ2-5, with D tentatively TRBD2 (7 bases). The V end lost 4 bases, the J end lost 5 bases, and 11 bases lay between the germline ends. The germline V gene encodes CDR1 SQVTM and CDR2 ANQGSEA. The CDR3 consists of 12 residues. The CDR3 region has the DNA TGCAGCGTTGTGGAGGGGGGGGAGACCCAGTACTTC. Protein product: CSVVEGGETQYF.

The chain couples TRBV4-1 to TRBJ1-1, with 9 bases aligning to TRBD1. V lost 3 bases and J lost 1; bases outside the gene matches: 3. Germline CDR1 is MGHRA and CDR2 is YSYEKL. This CDR3 is built from 15 residues. CDR3 residues: CASSHMTGGNTEAFF. In DNA form, the CDR3 reads TGCGCCAGCAGCCATATGACAGGGGGGAACACTGAAGCTTTCTTT.

The chain is built from TRBV2 and TRBJ2-5; 9 nucleotides align to TRBD2. The J segment lost 4 bases and the V segment lost 6 bases, leaving 9 bases of the junction unmatched. There are 15 residues in the CDR3. CDR1 SNHLY and CDR2 FYNNEI come from the germline V gene. Here the CDR3 DNA reads TGTGCCAGCAGGCGTGGCGGGGGGGCTCGAGAGACCCAGTACTTC. Its protein product is CASRRGGGARETQYF.

The rearrangement links TRBV7-6 to TRBJ1-6; 7 nucleotides agree with TRBD1. The junction had 12 bases not matched to a gene; V was cut back by 1 base and J by 0 bases. CDR3 length equals 20 residues. Germline V gene sequence: CDR1 SGHVS, CDR2 FNYEAQ. CDR3 amino acids: CASSLDRTGAQSSYNSPLHF. CDR3 coding DNA: TGTGCCAGCAGCTTAGACCGAACAGGGGCTCAAAGCTCCTATAATTCACCCCTCCACTTT.